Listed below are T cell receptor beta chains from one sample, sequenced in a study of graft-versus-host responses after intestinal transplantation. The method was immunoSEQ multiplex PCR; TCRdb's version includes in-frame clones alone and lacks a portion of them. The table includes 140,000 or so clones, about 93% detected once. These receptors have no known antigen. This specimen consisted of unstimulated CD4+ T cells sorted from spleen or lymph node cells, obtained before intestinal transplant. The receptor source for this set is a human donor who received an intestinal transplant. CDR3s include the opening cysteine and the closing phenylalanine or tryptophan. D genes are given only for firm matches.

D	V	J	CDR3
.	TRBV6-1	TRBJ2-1	CASTQTGWSYNEQFF
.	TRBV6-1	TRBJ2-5	CASANQETQYF
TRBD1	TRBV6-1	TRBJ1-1	CASSRQGQNTEAFF
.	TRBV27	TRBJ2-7	CASSWPGAYEQYF
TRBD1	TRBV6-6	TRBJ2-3	CASRQGADTQYF
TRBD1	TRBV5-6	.	CASHSGGPPIYEQYF
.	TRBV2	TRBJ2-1	CASSADVYNEQFF
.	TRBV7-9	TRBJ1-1	CASSLVTEAFF
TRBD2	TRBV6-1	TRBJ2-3	CASLPASGRRWAQYF
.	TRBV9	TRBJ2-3	CASSPMQGSTDTQYF
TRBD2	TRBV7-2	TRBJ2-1	CASSLDLAGGNEQFF
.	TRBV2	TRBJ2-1	CASSPGFFSSYNEQFF
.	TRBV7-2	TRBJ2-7	CASRGGGTYEQYF
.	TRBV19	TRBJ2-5	CASSMDSQETQYF
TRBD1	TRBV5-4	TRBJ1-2	CASSLLQGGYGYTF
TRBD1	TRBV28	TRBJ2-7	CASMDRAYEQYF
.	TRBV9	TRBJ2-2	CASSLFGNLDTGELFF
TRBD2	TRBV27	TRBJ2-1	CASSYPLAGGSYNEQFF
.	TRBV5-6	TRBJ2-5	CASSLDRSGAQYF
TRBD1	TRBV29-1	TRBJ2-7	CSGTRDSPYEQYF
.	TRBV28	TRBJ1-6	CASSPDTTNSPLHF
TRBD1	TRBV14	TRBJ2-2	CASSSPGQGTGELFF
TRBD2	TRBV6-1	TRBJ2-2	CASSEKLAGWISRDTGELFF
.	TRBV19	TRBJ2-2	CASSAEEGQPLTGELFF
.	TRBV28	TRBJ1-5	CASSSLGQPQHF
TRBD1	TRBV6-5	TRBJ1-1	CASSYEGTANTEAFF
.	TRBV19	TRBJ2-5	CASSKTESTSQETQYF
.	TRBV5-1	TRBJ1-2	CASSLDSASRGYTF
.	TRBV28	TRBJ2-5	CASSLAGVEETQYF
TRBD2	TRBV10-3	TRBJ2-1	CAISATSGSSYNEQFF
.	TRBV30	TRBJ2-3	CAWSVQGLGTQYF
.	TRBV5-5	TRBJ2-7	CASSLEGEQYF
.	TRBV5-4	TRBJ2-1	CASRYRVMNEQFF
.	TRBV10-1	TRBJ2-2	CASSEGTNTGELFF
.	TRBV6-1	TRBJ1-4	CASSGGVRQATNEKLFF
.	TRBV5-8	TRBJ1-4	CASYRDEKLFF
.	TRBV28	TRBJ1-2	CASSLDQAFYGYTF
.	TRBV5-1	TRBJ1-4	CASREDISEKLFF
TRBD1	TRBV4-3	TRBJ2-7	CASSPDRGYEQYF
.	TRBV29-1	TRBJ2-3	CSGNPAALRTDTQYF